This is a list of T cell receptor beta chains from one sample in a study of cytomegalovirus exposure and HLA in healthy donors. The data were produced by immunoSEQ multiplex PCR, yet TCRdb's version contains in-frame clones alone and is incomplete. Among fewer than 200,000 clones listed, more than 80% were seen once. Material for sequencing was PBMCs. All receptors come from a woman between 18 and 29 years old in good health and CMV-seronegative. Each CDR3 is given with its conserved first and last residue. The D gene is left open where the match is weak. The size field is filled for only some rows; it gives once, few, many or a size class.

j_gene: TRBJ2-7; len: 13; abundance: .; v_gene: TRBV7-9; d_gene: .; CDR3nt: TGTGCCAGCAGCCCTGCGGGGCAGCGAGAGCAGTACTTC; CDR3aa: CASSPAGQREQYF
j_gene: TRBJ2-1; len: 11; abundance: .; v_gene: TRBV14; d_gene: TRBD2; CDR3nt: TGTGCCAGCAGCAGCGGGAGCGAGCAGTTCTTC; CDR3aa: CASSSGSEQFF
j_gene: TRBJ1-1; len: 14; abundance: .; v_gene: TRBV6-5; d_gene: .; CDR3nt: TGTGCCAGCAGCCCCATCTTAGGAGGAGCTGAAGCTTTCTTT; CDR3aa: CASSPILGGAEAFF
j_gene: TRBJ2-7; len: 16; abundance: .; v_gene: TRBV4-1; d_gene: .; CDR3nt: TGCGCCAGCAGCCAAGATTTGAACGGGGTAGGCTACGAGCAGTACTTC; CDR3aa: CASSQDLNGVGYEQYF
j_gene: TRBJ2-7; len: 14; abundance: .; v_gene: TRBV6-1; d_gene: .; CDR3nt: TGTGCCAGCAGTGAAATGGACAGATCCTACGAGCAGTACTTC; CDR3aa: CASSEMDRSYEQYF
j_gene: TRBJ2-1; len: 14; abundance: .; v_gene: TRBV6-1; d_gene: .; CDR3nt: TGTGCCAGCAGTGAACAGACAGCGATGGGTGAGCAGTTCTTC; CDR3aa: CASSEQTAMGEQFF
j_gene: TRBJ2-7; len: 16; abundance: .; v_gene: TRBV7-2; d_gene: TRBD1; CDR3nt: TGTGCCAGCAGCTTCTACGGACAGGGCCCACCCTACGAGCAGTACTTC; CDR3aa: CASSFYGQGPPYEQYF
j_gene: TRBJ2-5; len: 15; abundance: .; v_gene: TRBV27; d_gene: TRBD1; CDR3nt: TGTGCCGCGGACGTGTCGGGACAGATTTCGCGGACCCAGTACTTC; CDR3aa: CAADVSGQISRTQYF
j_gene: TRBJ2-3; len: 16; abundance: .; v_gene: TRBV27; d_gene: TRBD2; CDR3nt: TGTGCCAGCAGTCGGCTGAGCGGGACGAGCACAGATACGCAGTATTTT; CDR3aa: CASSRLSGTSTDTQYF
j_gene: TRBJ2-1; len: 12; abundance: .; v_gene: TRBV7-2; d_gene: .; CDR3nt: TGTGCCAGCAGCCCCGAGACTAGTCGGCAGTTCTTC; CDR3aa: CASSPETSRQFF
j_gene: TRBJ2-2; len: 11; abundance: few; v_gene: TRBV10-1; d_gene: .; CDR3nt: TGCGCCAGCAGAGGACACGGGGAGCTGTTTTTT; CDR3aa: CASRGHGELFF
j_gene: TRBJ2-7; len: 16; abundance: .; v_gene: TRBV5-1; d_gene: TRBD1; CDR3nt: TGCGCCAGCAGCCACGGACAGGGAGGCTACGCCTACGAGCAGTACTTC; CDR3aa: CASSHGQGGYAYEQYF
j_gene: TRBJ2-3; len: 16; abundance: .; v_gene: TRBV6-1; d_gene: TRBD2; CDR3nt: TGTGCCAGCAGTGAAGCCCCGGGAGGGATTGGAGATACGCAGTATTTT; CDR3aa: CASSEAPGGIGDTQYF
j_gene: TRBJ2-7; len: 17; abundance: .; v_gene: TRBV5-1; d_gene: TRBD2; CDR3nt: TGCGCCAGCAGCCAAACTAGCGGGAGGGCTGGGGCCTACGAGCAGTACTTC; CDR3aa: CASSQTSGRAGAYEQYF
j_gene: TRBJ2-7; len: 16; abundance: .; v_gene: TRBV7-9; d_gene: TRBD2; CDR3nt: TGTGCCAGCAGCCCGCGGACTAGCGGGACCTTCTACGAGCAGTACTTC; CDR3aa: CASSPRTSGTFYEQYF
j_gene: TRBJ2-1; len: 16; abundance: .; v_gene: TRBV4-3; d_gene: .; CDR3nt: TGCGCCAGCAGCCAAGAGTCTACAGTACCCTACAATGAGCAGTTCTTC; CDR3aa: CASSQESTVPYNEQFF
j_gene: TRBJ2-7; len: 15; abundance: .; v_gene: TRBV5-1; d_gene: TRBD1; CDR3nt: TGCGCCAGCAGCCAGAACCTGGGACAGACCTACGAGCAGTACTTC; CDR3aa: CASSQNLGQTYEQYF
j_gene: TRBJ2-1; len: 15; abundance: .; v_gene: TRBV9; d_gene: TRBD2; CDR3nt: TGTGCCAGCAGCGTGAGCGGGAGCGCATACAATGGGCAGTTCTTC; CDR3aa: CASSVSGSAYNGQFF
j_gene: TRBJ1-2; len: 17; abundance: .; v_gene: TRBV28; d_gene: .; CDR3nt: TGTGCCAGCAGTTTGGCAGGGGACGAGGCCCAACTCTATGGCTACACCTTC; CDR3aa: CASSLAGDEAQLYGYTF
j_gene: TRBJ2-5; len: 17; abundance: .; v_gene: TRBV9; d_gene: .; CDR3nt: TGTGCCAGCAAACGTAGGGTGTTGGGGGGGCGGGCAGAGACCCAGTACTTC; CDR3aa: CASKRRVLGGRAETQYF
j_gene: TRBJ2-7; len: 14; abundance: .; v_gene: TRBV7-9; d_gene: TRBD1; CDR3nt: TGTGCCAGCAGCTTGACAGGGACCTACGAAGCGCAGTACTTC; CDR3aa: CASSLTGTYEAQYF
j_gene: TRBJ2-3; len: 15; abundance: .; v_gene: TRBV6-1; d_gene: TRBD1; CDR3nt: TGTGCCAGCAGACGCCACGGACAGGGGGCAGATACGCAGTATTTT; CDR3aa: CASRRHGQGADTQYF
j_gene: TRBJ2-2; len: 16; abundance: .; v_gene: TRBV11-2; d_gene: TRBD1; CDR3nt: TGTGCCAGCAGCCAAATAGGAGGACAGGTTACCGGGGAGCTGTTTTTT; CDR3aa: CASSQIGGQVTGELFF
j_gene: TRBJ2-5; len: 14; abundance: .; v_gene: TRBV5-1; d_gene: .; CDR3nt: TGCGCCAGCTGCGGGGATTTGATCCAAGAGACCCAGTACTTC; CDR3aa: CASCGDLIQETQYF
j_gene: TRBJ2-2; len: 15; abundance: .; v_gene: TRBV11-3; d_gene: TRBD1; CDR3nt: TGTGCCAGCAGCCCCGGGACAGCAAATTCCGGGGAGCTGTTTTTT; CDR3aa: CASSPGTANSGELFF
j_gene: TRBJ2-1; len: 12; abundance: .; v_gene: TRBV28; d_gene: .; CDR3nt: TGTGCCAGCCGGGGGGACAGGAATGAGCAGTTCTTC; CDR3aa: CASRGDRNEQFF
j_gene: TRBJ2-7; len: 18; abundance: .; v_gene: TRBV28; d_gene: TRBD2; CDR3nt: TGTGCCAGCAGTTTCTCCGCCTATAAACAGAGGGACTACTACGAGCAGTACTTC; CDR3aa: CASSFSAYKQRDYYEQYF
j_gene: TRBJ2-3; len: 13; abundance: .; v_gene: TRBV30; d_gene: .; CDR3nt: TGTGCCTGGATGCGGGCTAGCACAGATACGCAGTATTTT; CDR3aa: CAWMRASTDTQYF
j_gene: TRBJ2-3; len: 15; abundance: .; v_gene: TRBV5-1; d_gene: .; CDR3nt: TGCGCCAGCAGCTTTCGGGAGCTTTTTACAGATACGCAGTATTTT; CDR3aa: CASSFRELFTDTQYF
j_gene: TRBJ1-1; len: 14; abundance: .; v_gene: TRBV11-3; d_gene: .; CDR3nt: TGTGCCAGCAGCTCACGGGGTTTACACACTGAAGCTTTCTTT; CDR3aa: CASSSRGLHTEAFF
j_gene: TRBJ2-3; len: 15; abundance: .; v_gene: TRBV28; d_gene: TRBD1; CDR3nt: TGTGCCAGCAGTTTTAACAGGGGGCACACAGATACGCAGTATTTT; CDR3aa: CASSFNRGHTDTQYF
j_gene: TRBJ2-3; len: 16; abundance: .; v_gene: TRBV11-2; d_gene: .; CDR3nt: TGTGCCAGCAGCTTTCGAGGGAGCCCTAGCACAGATACGCAGTATTTT; CDR3aa: CASSFRGSPSTDTQYF
j_gene: TRBJ1-2; len: 13; abundance: .; v_gene: TRBV19; d_gene: .; CDR3nt: TGTGCCAGTAGTTCTAGCGGGGACTATGGCTACACCTTC; CDR3aa: CASSSSGDYGYTF
j_gene: TRBJ2-1; len: 18; abundance: .; v_gene: TRBV27; d_gene: TRBD2; CDR3nt: TGTGCCAGCAGAAAGACTTACGGGGGGACTAGCGTATCCAATGAGCAGTTCTTC; CDR3aa: CASRKTYGGTSVSNEQFF
j_gene: TRBJ2-5; len: 13; abundance: .; v_gene: TRBV2; d_gene: TRBD2; CDR3nt: TGTGCCAGCAGTCGGACTAGCTGGGAGACCCAGTACTTC; CDR3aa: CASSRTSWETQYF
j_gene: TRBJ2-7; len: 14; abundance: .; v_gene: TRBV28; d_gene: .; CDR3nt: TGTGCCAGCAGTCAGTCCCGGGACATTTCCGAGCAGTACTTC; CDR3aa: CASSQSRDISEQYF